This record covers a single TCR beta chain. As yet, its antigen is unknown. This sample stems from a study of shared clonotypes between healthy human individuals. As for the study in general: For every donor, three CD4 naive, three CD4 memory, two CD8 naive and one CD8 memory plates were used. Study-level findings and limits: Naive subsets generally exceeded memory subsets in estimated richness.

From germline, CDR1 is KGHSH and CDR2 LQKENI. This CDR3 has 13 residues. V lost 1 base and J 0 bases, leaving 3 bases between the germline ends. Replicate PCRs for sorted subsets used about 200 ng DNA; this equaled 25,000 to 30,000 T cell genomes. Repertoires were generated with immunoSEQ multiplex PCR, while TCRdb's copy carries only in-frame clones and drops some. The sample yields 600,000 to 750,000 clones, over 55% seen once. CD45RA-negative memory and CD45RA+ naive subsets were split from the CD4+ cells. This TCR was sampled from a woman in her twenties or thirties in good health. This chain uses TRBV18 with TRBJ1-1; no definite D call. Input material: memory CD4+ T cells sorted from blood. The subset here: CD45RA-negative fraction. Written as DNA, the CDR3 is TGTGCCAGCTCACCACTAGTGAACACTGAAGCTTTCTTT. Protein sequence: CASSPLVNTEAFF. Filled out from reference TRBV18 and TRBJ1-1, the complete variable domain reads NAGVMQNPRHLVRRRGQEARLRCSPMKGHSHVYWYRQLPEEGLKFMVYLQKENIIDESGMPKERFSAEFPKEGPSILRIQQVVRGDSAAYFCASSPLVNTEAFFGQGTRLTVV.